This entry describes one T cell receptor (beta chain). What it recognizes is unknown. The data derive from a study of OX40 agonist ivuxolimab in advanced cancers. In the study overall: With ivuxolimab, an agonistic anti-OX40 (CD134) antibody, patients were treated. Age averaged roughly 60 years (range about 20 to 80), and approximately 80% were male.

Study findings and constraints: On average, a greater number of expanded clones characterised CD8+ T cells relative to CD4+.

Autoimmune disease history or systemic immunosuppression disqualified patients. Germline loops: CDR1 MNHEY, CDR2 SVGAGI. The V gene lost 7 bases and the J gene lost 2 bases, with 8 bases spanning the gap. The CDR3 loop spans 12 amino acids. The protocol was immunoSEQ multiplex PCR, while the TCRdb copy is restricted to in-frame clones and leaves out a portion. Of 73,000 or so clones in the sample, about 88% are singletons; the top ten hold just under 2.5%. This TCR was sampled from an adult with an advanced solid tumor such as melanoma, head and neck, liver or kidney cancer. The material sequenced was CD4+ or CD8+ T cells sorted from blood, taken in a trial of the OX40 agonist ivuxolimab. The chain recombines TRBV6-5 with TRBJ1-2; D possibly corresponds to TRBD1 (5 bases). CDR3 residues: CASIDRNYGYTF. The CDR3 nucleotides read TGTGCCAGCATTGACAGAAACTATGGCTACACCTTC.